These 24 T cell receptor beta chains originate from one sample sequenced in a study of post-analysis software for immune sequencing data. Study-wide points: TRBV5-6, TRBV5-1 and TRBV20-1 belonged to a set of five TRBV segments that were more frequent in patients than controls.

These TCRs are of unknown antigen specificity. Unique-molecular-identifier-tagged TCR beta cDNA libraries were used. TCRdb redid the calling of the PCR reads with MiXCR, one entry per CDR3 protein. The sample lists some 370,000 distinct CDR3 sequences; 30% to 45% were seen once. The material sequenced was blood. The receptors were gathered from a girl aged 5 to 17 with multiple sclerosis.

This chain joins TRBV20-1 and TRBJ2-7, with D perhaps matching TRBD1 (6 bases). Germline V CDR1 and CDR2: DFQATT, SNEGSKA (reference sequence). Trimming shortened V by 8 bases and J by 2 bases, and 10 bases separated the two germline ends. This CDR3 is 11 amino acids long. CDR3 amino acids: CSLTGTYEQYF. CDR3 nucleotide sequence: TGCAGTCTCACAGGGACCTACGAGCAGTACTTC.

The gene calls are TRBV12-3 or TRBV12-4 and TRBJ2-7; the match to TRBD2 covers 15 bases. The J call is uncertain, as TRBJ2-5 better fits the DNA end. The CDR3 loop spans 16 amino acids. For the CDR3, the DNA is TGTGCCAGCAGTTGGACTAGCGGGGGGGCGGGTGAGACCCAGTACTTC. Translating it yields CASSWTSGGAGETQYF.

Concerning this clonotype itself: This clone may be a read error of a much larger clone one base away. CDR3 sequence: CASSNAAGSPSNEQFF. CDR3 in DNA: TGTGCCAGCAGTAACGCAGCAGGGTCCCCGTCTAATGAGCAGTTCTTC. The chain recombines TRBV5-4 with TRBJ2-1, with D perhaps matching TRBD1 (5 bases). This CDR3 has 16 amino acids. V dropped 5 bases and J dropped 7 bases, with 22 bases sitting between them. The V gene's germline CDR1 is SGHNT and CDR2 YYREEE (reference sequence).

Only a few counts were recorded for this clonotype. The rearrangement joins TRBV5-5 to TRBJ2-2, with D unresolved. Trimming left V 1 base short and J 5 bases short, with 15 bases between. The CDR3 runs to 16 residues. The germline CDR1 and CDR2 sequences are SGHKS and YYEKEE (reference sequence). Here the CDR3 DNA reads TGTGCCAGCAGCTTGCGGTACTTAGGTTCGACCGGGGAGCTGTTTTTT. Protein product: CASSLRYLGSTGELFF.

The chain employs TRBV28 and TRBJ2-1; possible D gene TRBD2, 6 bases. The V and J ends lost 10 bases and 0 bases respectively, with 25 bases between them. Germline V gives CDR1 MDHEN, CDR2 SYDVKM. The CDR3 spans 18 residues. Here the CDR3 reads CATQVVARDLLSYNEQFF. Here the CDR3 DNA reads TGTGCCACCCAGGTGGTTGCACGGGACTTGCTCTCCTACAATGAGCAGTTCTTC.

This clonotype showed up just a few times. The gene calls are TRBV29-1 and TRBJ1-1, with D perhaps matching TRBD1 (5 bases). Trimming took 6 bases from V and 2 from J, leaving 10 bases between them. The CDR3 is 12 residues long. Germline lookup yields CDR1 SQVTM and CDR2 ANQGSEA. In nucleotides, the CDR3 is TGCAGCGTCGTAGACAGTAACACTGAAGCTTTCTTT. This translates into CSVVDSNTEAFF.

This chain connects TRBV2 to TRBJ2-4, with TRBD1 matching over 7 bases. Matching the DNA end better, TRBJ2-7 makes the J call doubtful. Germline CDR1 and CDR2: SNHLY and FYNNEI. The CDR3 is made up of 15 amino acids. The CDR3 loop is CASSGVGRGSHEQYF. The CDR3 DNA is TGTGCCAGCAGTGGTGTGGGCAGGGGGAGCCACGAGCAGTACTTC.

The table lists this clonotype with a few counts. This chain links TRBV27 with TRBJ1-2, with a possible D match to TRBD1 (5 bases). CDR3 size: 13 residues. Germline V lookup: CDR1 MNHEY, CDR2 SMNVEV (reference sequence). V dropped 5 bases and J dropped 2 bases, with 9 bases sitting between them. The CDR3 reads CASSLKGNYGYTF. In DNA, the CDR3 is TGTGCCAGCAGTCTCAAGGGGAACTATGGCTACACCTTC.

The chain is built from TRBV4-2 and TRBJ1-5, with D unresolved. V was shortened by 0 bases and J by 0 bases, with 9 bases between the two germline ends. The CDR3 extends over 16 amino acids. Germline V lookup: CDR1 LGHNA, CDR2 YNFKEQ. The CDR3 sequence is CASSQDFGDSNQPQHF. CDR3 sequence (DNA): TGTGCCAGCAGCCAAGATTTCGGTGATAGCAATCAGCCCCAGCATTTT.

This chain uses TRBV29-1 with TRBJ2-3; D ambiguous. This CDR3 spans 11 amino acids. Germline V gene lookup returns CDR1 SQVTM and CDR2 ANQGSEA. V was cut by 7 bases and J by 4 bases, with 9 bases left in between. CDR3 sequence (DNA): TGCAGCGGGAGATTGGCAGATACGCAGTATTTT. This sequence encodes CSGRLADTQYF.

This rearrangement joins TRBV6-1 to TRBJ1-2; D not certain. The CDR3 loop spans 14 amino acids. The V end was cut by 2 bases, the J end by 8 bases, with 15 bases between. Germline V gives CDR1 MNHNS, CDR2 SASEGT. The CDR3, as DNA: TGTGCCAGCAGTGAAAGAGGCCCCCGAAAGGGCTACACCTTC. Amino acids: CASSERGPRKGYTF.

The V call is TRBV5-1, the J call TRBJ1-2; D uncertain. CDR3 length equals 15 residues. CDR1 is SGHRS, CDR2 YFSETQ, per germline. V was cut by 0 bases and J by 6 bases, with 15 bases left in between. CDR3 in DNA: TGCGCCAGCAGCTTGGGGCGGGCGCAACGGCATGGCTACACCTTC. It is translated as CASSLGRAQRHGYTF.

The chain combines TRBV5-1 with TRBJ2-7; a possible D gene is TRBD1 (6 bases). V lost 3 bases to trimming and J lost 4 bases, with 17 bases between them. Germline V lookup: CDR1 SGHRS, CDR2 YFSETQ. The CDR3 is 15 amino acids. The CDR3 DNA reads as TGCGCCAGCAGCTCGCCAGGGGAAGTTGGGTACGAGCAGTACTTC. Its protein is CASSSPGEVGYEQYF.

The rearrangement links TRBV4-1 to TRBJ2-7, with TRBD1 identical over 8 bases. Germline V gene data show CDR1 as MGHRA and CDR2 as YSYEKL. Germline trimming cut 7 bases from V and 1 base from J; bases unmatched to any gene: 18. There are 18 residues in the CDR3. The CDR3: CASIQTRYQGANSYEQYF. CDR3 in DNA: TGCGCCAGCATCCAGACAAGATACCAGGGGGCGAATTCCTACGAGCAGTACTTC.

Regarding this clonotype: The germline gene is not matched at one end of the junction; a read error may be the cause. The chain uses TRBV7-7 and TRBJ2-5; perhaps TRBD2 as D (5 bases). Germline lookup yields CDR1 SSHAT and CDR2 FNYEAQ (reference sequence). The CDR3 has 13 amino acids. In nucleotides, the CDR3 is TGTGCTAGCAGCCGCGGGTTCCGGGAGACCCAGTACTTC. Amino acid sequence: CASSRGFRETQYF.

The chain joins TRBV4-1 to TRBJ1-5; possible D gene TRBD1, 6 bases. The V gene lost 4 bases and the J gene lost 6 bases, with 19 bases spanning the gap. CDR3 length: 16 amino acids. From germline, CDR1 is MGHRA and CDR2 YSYEKL. CDR3 amino acids: CASSPTSGQIVQPQHF. DNA of the CDR3: TGCGCCAGCAGCCCTACCTCAGGACAGATAGTTCAGCCCCAGCATTTT.

V usage is TRBV5-1 and J usage is TRBJ2-3, with a tentative D call TRBD1 (5 bases). V lost 2 bases, J lost 6 bases, and 10 bases lay in between. Germline loops: CDR1 SGHRS, CDR2 YFSETQ. This CDR3 spans 13 amino acids. The CDR3 DNA reads as TGCGCCAGCAGCTTCCCAAAGGGGGATACGCAGTATTTT. Translating gives CASSFPKGDTQYF.

This clonotype was picked up a small number of times. V and J are TRBV5-1 and TRBJ2-7; 7 bases agree with TRBD1. Germline values: CDR1 SGHRS, CDR2 YFSETQ. CDR3 length: 14 amino acids. Germline trimming cut 3 bases from V and 6 bases from J; bases unmatched to any gene: 9. The CDR3: CASSSAGGIGEQYF. The CDR3 DNA follows: TGCGCCAGCAGCTCCGCAGGGGGAATCGGCGAGCAGTACTTC.

The genes are TRBV6-6 and TRBJ2-5; tentatively, D is TRBD1 or TRBD2 (5 bases each). From germline, CDR1 is MNHNY and CDR2 SVGAGI (reference sequence). This CDR3 has 15 residues. With 2 bases removed from V and 4 bases from J, the gap between germline ends came to 14 bases. The CDR3 spells CASSYGAGRGETQYF. CDR3 in DNA: TGTGCCAGCAGTTACGGGGCAGGGAGAGGAGAGACCCAGTACTTC.

Only a few counts were recorded for this clonotype. The chain combines TRBV25-1 with TRBJ2-7; D tentatively fits TRBD1 or TRBD2 (7 bases each). V lost 8 bases and J 2 bases, leaving 19 bases between the germline ends. The CDR3 runs 15 residues. Per the germline V gene, CDR1 is MGHDK and CDR2 is SYGVNS. The CDR3 region has the DNA TGTGCCAGCTCTGGGACAGCGGGGCTTGCCTACGAGCAGTACTTC. Translating it yields CASSGTAGLAYEQYF.

In this sample, this clonotype turned up many times. The V and J genes are TRBV12-3 or TRBV12-4 and TRBJ2-4; 9 nucleotides line up with TRBD1. This CDR3 comprises 15 residues. J lost 8 bases, V lost 7 bases, and 12 bases had no gene match. The CDR3 DNA follows: TGTGCCAGCAACCAACGCGGGACAGGGTCGGACATTCAGTACTTC. Encoded protein: CASNQRGTGSDIQYF.

Comments on this clonotype: This may be a read error: a much more frequent sequence differs by one nucleotide. The V gene is TRBV4-1, the J gene TRBJ2-1; D ambiguous. Germline CDR1 and CDR2: MGHRA and YSYEKL. This CDR3 is 14 amino acids long. Trimming removed 0 bases from V and 8 bases from J, with 11 bases in between. CDR3 nucleotides: TGCGCCAGCAGCCAAGATTATGACCGAGATGAGCAGTTCTTC. Translated: CASSQDYDRDEQFF.

This clonotype was observed a few times. The rearrangement uses TRBV11-2 and TRBJ1-2; 10 nucleotides match TRBD1. From germline, CDR1 is SGHAT and CDR2 FQNNGV. This CDR3 contains 15 residues. The ends lost 5 bases at V and 8 bases at J; junction bases unmatched: 11. The CDR3 protein is CASSPPVGTGAGYTF. The CDR3 nucleotides read TGTGCCAGCAGCCCTCCTGTGGGGACAGGGGCCGGCTACACCTTC.

V is TRBV12-3 or TRBV12-4 and J is TRBJ2-7, with D perhaps TRBD1 (6 bases). The V gene lost 5 bases and the J gene lost 0 bases, with 14 bases spanning the gap. The CDR3 has 15 amino acids. The CDR3 nucleotides are TGTGCCAGCAGTCCCCAGGGGCCGAGCTCCTACGAGCAGTACTTC. Residues: CASSPQGPSSYEQYF.